The 20 T cell receptor beta chains below were found in one sample sequenced in a study of T-cell memory formation after mild COVID-19. TCRdb reanalysed the 5' RACE reads using MiXCR and keeps one entry per CDR3 protein. Here the sample spans 580,000 or so distinct CDR3 sequences, approximately 15% being singletons. The sequenced sample was PBMCs or a T cell subset sorted from them (not recorded which). The receptors here all came from an adult woman who had mild COVID-19 (a few samples of this study predate the infection). Cell type and time point are not known.

The rearrangement links TRBV7-3 to TRBJ2-4; TRBD1 matches 7 bases. The V segment lost 5 bases and the J segment 6 bases; nucleotides outside the gene matches: 7. The CDR3 spans 14 residues. The germline CDR1 and CDR2 sequences are SGHTA and FQGTGA. The CDR3 sequence is CASSRNGQANIQYF. In DNA form, the CDR3 reads TGTGCCAGCAGCCGAAACGGACAGGCAAACATTCAGTACTTC.

The J gene is TRBJ1-5, the V gene TRBV4-1; TRBD1 agrees at 9 bases. V lost 3 bases, J lost 3 bases, and 3 bases stayed unmatched. There are 15 residues in the CDR3. Looked up from germline, CDR1 is MGHRA and CDR2 is YSYEKL. The CDR3 DNA reads as TGCGCCAGCAGCCACAGGGACAGGGACAATCAGCCCCAGCATTTT. Translation: CASSHRDRDNQPQHF.

This clonotype was detected a few times. The chain carries TRBV12-3 or TRBV12-4 and TRBJ1-2; D perhaps matches TRBD1 (6 bases). This CDR3 has 12 amino acids. V was cut by 5 bases and J by 8 bases, with 12 bases left in between. The CDR3 reads CASSIRGKGYTF. CDR3 DNA sequence: TGTGCCAGCAGTATCAGGGGAAAGGGCTACACCTTC.

The chain carries TRBV10-3 and TRBJ2-5; the match to TRBD1 covers 7 bases. The CDR3 contains 16 residues. V lost 4 bases, J lost 5 bases, and 13 bases stayed unmatched. Germline V gene data show CDR1 as ENHRY and CDR2 as SYGVKD. The CDR3 loop reads CAISGTGILNAETQYF. In DNA form, the CDR3 reads TGTGCCATCAGTGGGACAGGAATCCTAAACGCGGAGACCCAGTACTTC.

The J gene is TRBJ2-2, the V gene TRBV9; 8 positions agree with TRBD2. The CDR3 contains 17 residues. V was pared by 0 bases and J by 4 bases, with 8 bases of the junction left unmatched. Germline CDR1 is SGDLS and CDR2 is YYNGEE. As DNA, the CDR3 is TGTGCCAGCAGCGTAGTTATCGCGGGAGGTACCACCGGGGAGCTGTTTTTT. Amino acid sequence: CASSVVIAGGTTGELFF.

This clonotype was observed a single time. The chain links TRBV14 to TRBJ1-1; D is unresolved. The CDR3 length is 14 residues. V lost 3 bases to trimming and J lost 0 bases, with 8 bases between them. Germline lookup yields CDR1 SGHDN and CDR2 FVKESK. CDR3 DNA sequence: TGTGCCAGCAGCCAGCCAGGACTGAACACTGAAGCTTTCTTT. Amino acid sequence: CASSQPGLNTEAFF.

This clonotype has only a few counts. The chain links TRBV9 to TRBJ1-3; no clear D. CDR3 length: 15 amino acids. V was cut by 0 bases and J by 0 bases, with 7 bases left in between. Germline V gene data show CDR1 as SGDLS and CDR2 as YYNGEE. In nucleotides, the CDR3 is TGTGCCAGCAGCGTAGGGACGGACTCTGGAAACACCATATATTTT. The encoded protein is CASSVGTDSGNTIYF.

The V call is TRBV7-2, the J call TRBJ2-7; the match to TRBD1 covers 8 bases. The CDR3 spans 14 residues. Trimming at V came to 5 bases and at J to 3 bases, leaving 6 bases not matched to a gene. Germline CDR1 and CDR2: SGHTA and FQGNSA. CDR3 amino acids: CASSVGQGRYEQYF. The DNA for the CDR3 is TGTGCCAGCAGCGTCGGACAGGGCCGCTACGAGCAGTACTTC.

This clonotype was seen ten or more times. The chain combines TRBV4-3 with TRBJ2-7; no reliable D call. The germline V gene encodes CDR1 LGHNA and CDR2 YSLEER. CDR3 length: 16 residues. V lost 10 bases and J lost 4, with 26 bases in between. This chain's CDR3 is CAITAAPKERRYEQYF. The CDR3 nucleotides read TGCGCCATCACAGCAGCCCCCAAGGAGCGAAGGTACGAGCAGTACTTC.

This clonotype was detected a few times. V usage is TRBV7-8 and J usage is TRBJ2-7; TRBD1 matches at 7 bases. The V and J ends lost 4 bases and 3 bases, in that order; junction bases with no gene match: 9. The germline CDR1 and CDR2 sequences are SGHVS and FQNEAQ. The CDR3 is 15 residues long. The CDR3 reads CASSSGTESHYEQYF. DNA for the CDR3: TGTGCCAGCAGCTCCGGGACAGAGAGTCACTACGAGCAGTACTTC.

The V call is TRBV5-1, the J call TRBJ1-6; D not certain. Germline CDR1 and CDR2: SGHRS and YFSETQ. The CDR3 covers 14 residues. Trimming stripped 0 bases from V and 7 bases from J, with 8 bases between. The CDR3 here is CASSLDGRNSPLHF. CDR3 nucleotides: TGCGCCAGCAGCTTGGATGGGAGAAATTCACCCCTCCACTTT.

This clonotype has just a few counts. The chain employs TRBV2 and TRBJ1-4; no clear D gene. The ends were cut back, 1 base at V and 4 bases at J, with 13 bases in the middle. The germline gives CDR1 SNHLY, CDR2 FYNNEI. This CDR3 is 16 amino acids long. This CDR3 is CASSEVDVDGNEKLFF. The CDR3 DNA reads as TGTGCCAGCAGTGAAGTGGACGTCGACGGTAATGAAAAACTGTTTTTT.

This clonotype was found a few times. The J gene is TRBJ1-6, the V gene TRBV5-1; TRBD1 aligns across 7 bases. The J segment lost 7 bases and the V segment lost 0 bases, leaving 4 bases of the junction unmatched. The germline V gene encodes CDR1 SGHRS and CDR2 YFSETQ. The CDR3 extends over 15 amino acids. CDR3 sequence (DNA): TGCGCCAGCAGCTTGGGAGGGGGCGAAAATTCACCCCTCCACTTT. Translated: CASSLGGGENSPLHF.

This clonotype was counted between two and nine times. V and J are TRBV12-3 or TRBV12-4 and TRBJ1-4; a possible D gene is TRBD1 (5 bases). The CDR3 is 18 residues long. V was clipped by 3 bases and J by 0 bases, with 17 bases between them. In nucleotides, the CDR3 is TGTGCCAGCAGTTTGAGGGGACGAACTTCTGCAACTAATGAAAAACTGTTTTTT. It encodes CASSLRGRTSATNEKLFF.

The genes are TRBV7-9 and TRBJ1-3, with D possibly TRBD1 on 5 matching bases. V was shortened by 5 bases and J by 0 bases, with 11 bases between the two germline ends. Germline-derived CDR1 and CDR2 are SEHNR and FQNEAQ (reference sequence). The CDR3 runs to 15 residues. CDR3 protein: CASSLGTTSGNTIYF. The CDR3 nucleotides read TGTGCCAGCAGCCTAGGGACGACCTCTGGAAACACCATATATTTT.

In its sample, this clonotype was seen once. The chain recombines TRBV15 with TRBJ1-5; TRBD1 matches at 8 bases. There are 15 residues in the CDR3. The trim removed 2 bases at V and 4 bases at J, leaving 4 bases unmatched. Germline CDR1 reads LNHNV; CDR2 reads YYDKDF (reference sequence). This chain's CDR3 is CATSRKTGENQPQHF. In DNA form, the CDR3 reads TGTGCCACCAGCAGAAAGACAGGGGAAAATCAGCCCCAGCATTTT.

V gene TRBV7-9 combines with J gene TRBJ2-7; 10 bases match TRBD2. The CDR3 has 16 amino acids. The V segment lost 1 base and the J segment 1 base; nucleotides outside the gene matches: 4. CDR1 and CDR2 (germline): SEHNR, FQNEAQ (reference sequence). CDR3 amino acids: CASSLDLAGVSYEQYF. The CDR3 DNA is TGTGCCAGCAGCTTAGATCTAGCGGGGGTTTCCTACGAGCAGTACTTC.

There are a few counts of this clonotype. The DNA for the CDR3 is TGTGCCAGCAGCGTAACCCCCAGCGGGAACGATGAGCAGTTCTTC. Encoded protein: CASSVTPSGNDEQFF. The gene calls are TRBV9 and TRBJ2-1; 7 bases are a match to TRBD2. Germline V lookup: CDR1 SGDLS, CDR2 YYNGEE. The CDR3 is 15 amino acids. V trimming: 1 base; J trimming: 8 bases; junction bases outside the gene matches: 9.

A few counts support this clonotype. The chain is built from TRBV7-9 and TRBJ2-5; 7 nucleotides align to TRBD1. The junction had 3 bases not matched to a gene; V was cut back by 3 bases and J by 2 bases. The V gene's germline CDR1 is SEHNR and CDR2 FQNEAQ (reference sequence). There are 14 residues in the CDR3. CDR3 sequence reads: CASSFLGQQETQYF. The CDR3 nucleotides are TGTGCCAGCAGCTTTTTGGGACAGCAAGAGACCCAGTACTTC.

The J gene is TRBJ2-3, the V gene TRBV20-1; 9 bases map to TRBD2. Germline CDR1 reads DFQATT; CDR2 reads SNEGSKA (reference sequence). Germline trimming cut 6 bases from V and 5 bases from J; bases unmatched to any gene: 6. The CDR3 runs to 13 residues. The CDR3 loop is CSAPLAGRDTQYF. The CDR3 DNA reads TGCAGTGCCCCCCTAGCGGGAAGAGATACGCAGTATTTT.